The 17 T cell receptor beta chains below were found in one sample sequenced in a study of T cell repertoires in cytomegalovirus infection (dated by TCRdb to between 2017 and 2020). Sequenced on an Illumina HiSeq 1500. The raw public reads went through TCRdb reprocessing: fastp at Q25, MiXCR clone calling, in-frame beta chains kept. Every distinct CDR3 protein forms one entry, paired with its most common genes and DNA. The table for this sample lists 210,000 or so distinct CDR3 sequences; under 8.5% of them were counted only once. 6.5% of the sample is in the top ten clones. The specimen was PBMCs. The source of these receptors is a human donor in good health (CMV status not recorded). Some clones in this sample may be carry-over from other donors' samples.

Comment on this clonotype: Since a much larger clone is just one base distant, this may be a read error. The V and J genes are TRBV20-1 and TRBJ2-7; 7 bases map to TRBD2. Germline loops: CDR1 DFQATT, CDR2 SNEGSKA (reference sequence). The CDR3 is 14 amino acids. The CDR3: CSDREGGGSYEQYF. The CDR3, as DNA: TGCAGTGATAGAGAGGGCGGGGGCTCCTACGAGCAGTACTTC.

This clonotype was observed many times. The rearrangement joins TRBV6-2 or TRBV6-3 to TRBJ1-1; D not resolved. CDR3 length: 17 amino acids. The ends were cut back, 0 bases at V and 0 bases at J, with 14 bases in the middle. Germline CDR1 and CDR2: MNHEY and SVGEGT. The CDR3 spells CASSYSTFGRMNTEAFF. The CDR3 nucleotides are TGTGCCAGCAGTTACTCGACCTTCGGCAGGATGAACACTGAAGCTTTCTTT.

In this sample, this clonotype turned up many times. The chain recombines TRBV7-9 with TRBJ2-7; 7 bases line up with TRBD1. V lost 8 bases and J lost 2; bases outside the gene matches: 12. The germline CDR1 and CDR2 sequences are SEHNR and FQNEAQ (reference sequence). The CDR3 spans 15 residues. For the CDR3, the DNA is TGTGCCAGCGGACCGCCCGGGACAGTAGCCTACGAGCAGTACTTC. Its protein is CASGPPGTVAYEQYF.

There are many counts of this clonotype. V is TRBV6-2 or TRBV6-3 and J is TRBJ2-6, with D unclear. Germline loops: CDR1 MNHEY, CDR2 SVGEGT. This CDR3 comprises 21 residues. Trimming left V 0 bases short and J 0 bases short, with 21 bases between. Written as DNA, the CDR3 is TGTGCCAGCAGTTACTCCCCTTGGGCAGCCGAACCTCACTCTGGGGCCAACGTCCTGACTTTC. It encodes CASSYSPWAAEPHSGANVLTF.

There are many counts of this clonotype. The V gene is TRBV6-4, the J gene TRBJ2-1, with TRBD2 matching 7 bases. V lost 3 bases to trimming and J lost 4 bases; unmatched junction nucleotides: 6. The CDR3 has 15 residues. The germline gives CDR1 MRHNA, CDR2 SNTAGT. CDR3 sequence reads: CASSEGSSGYNEQFF. DNA of the CDR3: TGTGCCAGCAGTGAAGGGTCTAGCGGATACAATGAGCAGTTCTTC.

This clonotype was picked up many times. This chain's CDR3 is CASSLHYGYTF. The CDR3 nucleotides read TGTGCCAGCAGCTTACACTATGGCTACACCTTC. The rearrangement joins TRBV7-9 to TRBJ1-2, with D hard to call. CDR1 and CDR2 (germline): SEHNR, FQNEAQ (reference sequence). V was shortened by 2 bases and J by 3 bases, with 1 base between the two germline ends. The CDR3 length is 11 residues.

This clonotype was recorded at least ten times. This chain uses TRBV12-3 or TRBV12-4 with TRBJ1-1; 8 nucleotides line up with TRBD1. Trimming removed 7 bases from V and 7 bases from J; junction bases left unmatched: 5. This CDR3 is 12 amino acids long. The CDR3 here is CASTWTGNEAFF. In DNA, the CDR3 is TGTGCCAGCACCTGGACAGGGAATGAAGCTTTCTTT.

The sample holds many counts of this clonotype. The chain links TRBV20-1 to TRBJ2-1, with 10 bases fitting TRBD2. CDR3 size: 18 residues. Trimming cost V 1 base and J 3 bases; bases outside gene matches: 12. The germline gives CDR1 DFQATT, CDR2 SNEGSKA (reference sequence). CDR3 in DNA: TGCAGTGCTAGAGGGAGGGTAGCGGGGGGCCTCTTCTACAATGAGCAGTTCTTC. This encodes CSARGRVAGGLFYNEQFF.

At least ten counts were recorded for this clonotype. The rearrangement links TRBV5-1 to TRBJ1-1, with 7 positions matching TRBD1. V was clipped by 4 bases and J by 5 bases; unmatched bases: 14. The germline gives CDR1 SGHRS, CDR2 YFSETQ. The CDR3 sequence is 16 residues long. The CDR3 DNA follows: TGCGCCAGCAGCGTCGAAACCGGGACAGTCATGACTGAAGCTTTCTTT. Translation gives CASSVETGTVMTEAFF.

This clonotype was seen more than once but under ten times. The chain employs TRBV30 and TRBJ2-7; D may be TRBD1 (6 bases). The CDR3 has 12 amino acids. V shed 4 bases and J shed 3 bases, with 10 bases lying between them. Germline lookup yields CDR1 GTSNPN and CDR2 SVGIG (reference sequence). This chain's CDR3 is CAWTRDNYEQYF. CDR3 nucleotides: TGTGCCTGGACCCGGGACAACTACGAGCAGTACTTC.

This clonotype has ten or more counts. J is TRBJ1-5 and V is TRBV28; D is uncertain. Looked up from germline, CDR1 is MDHEN and CDR2 is SYDVKM. The CDR3 has 16 amino acids. The V end was cut by 2 bases, the J end by 0 bases, with 11 bases between. CDR3 protein: CASSLGRLHSNQPQHF. CDR3 in DNA: TGTGCCAGCAGTTTAGGGCGGTTACATAGCAATCAGCCCCAGCATTTT.

This clonotype was counted at least ten times. This chain connects TRBV7-9 to TRBJ2-1, with D unresolved. V was cut by 4 bases and J by 3 bases, with 19 bases left in between. This CDR3 has 17 residues. The germline V gene encodes CDR1 SEHNR and CDR2 FQNEAQ (reference sequence). The CDR3, as DNA: TGTGCCAGCAGCTCCTACCAGGACGCGGCCCACTACAATGAGCAGTTCTTC. It encodes CASSSYQDAAHYNEQFF.

This clonotype was detected many times. The V gene is TRBV5-5, the J gene TRBJ2-1, with D hard to call. Germline CDR1 SGHKS, CDR2 YYEKEE (reference sequence). This CDR3 is built from 12 residues. Between the trimmed V and J ends, which lost 0 bases and 8 bases, there was a span of 6 bases. DNA for the CDR3: TGTGCCAGCAGCTTGGGGTGGGATGAGCAGTTCTTC. Protein: CASSLGWDEQFF.

This clonotype showed up many times. The rearrangement joins TRBV7-2 to TRBJ2-1; D gene unclear. This CDR3 contains 13 residues. CDR1 and CDR2 (germline): SGHTA, FQGNSA. V lost 3 bases and J lost 4, with 7 bases in between. The CDR3 DNA sequence: TGTGCCAGCAGCTTTACCCAGTACAATGAGCAGTTCTTC. Amino acids: CASSFTQYNEQFF. Complete variable domain (other parts from reference TRBV7-2 and TRBJ2-1): GAGVSQSPSNKVTEKGKDVELRCDPISGHTALYWYRQSLGQGLEFLIYFQGNSAPDKSGLPSDRFSAERTGGSVSTLTIQRTQQEDSAVYLCASSFTQYNEQFFGPGTRLTVL.

This clonotype has ten or more counts. The J gene is TRBJ1-1, the V gene TRBV5-1, with a weak D call TRBD1 (6 bases). The germline V gene has CDR1 SGHRS and CDR2 YFSETQ. The CDR3 length is 16 residues. V lost 0 bases and J 4 bases, leaving 16 bases between the germline ends. The DNA of the CDR3 is TGCGCCAGCAGCTTGGCCCTTACAGGGAGGAGCACTGAAGCTTTCTTT. Translated: CASSLALTGRSTEAFF. Full variable domain (outside the CDR3, taken from reference TRBV5-1 and TRBJ1-1): KAGVTQTPRYLIKTRGQQVTLSCSPISGHRSVSWYQQTPGQGLQFLFEYFSETQRNKGNFPGRFSGRQFSNSRSEMNVSTLELGDSALYLCASSLALTGRSTEAFFGQGTRLTVV.

This clonotype was seen more than once but under ten times. The chain recombines TRBV28 with TRBJ1-1; possibly TRBD1 for D (6 bases). V lost 7 bases, J lost 5 bases, and 23 bases lay in between. CDR1 is MDHEN and CDR2 is SYDVKM in the germline V gene. The CDR3 is 16 amino acids. DNA for the CDR3: TGTGCCAGCAACCCCATTCCGGGACAAGCAGGGACTGAAGCTTTCTTT. Translation: CASNPIPGQAGTEAFF.

This clonotype was observed many times. The rearrangement uses TRBV7-3 and TRBJ1-1, with unresolved D. V was clipped by 2 bases and J by 14 bases, with 18 bases between them. The CDR3 runs 13 residues. Germline V gene data show CDR1 as SGHTA and CDR2 as FQGTGA. In nucleotides, the CDR3 is TGTGCCAGCAGCTTACAACGCGACGCCATTTCATTCTTT. Amino acids: CASSLQRDAISFF.